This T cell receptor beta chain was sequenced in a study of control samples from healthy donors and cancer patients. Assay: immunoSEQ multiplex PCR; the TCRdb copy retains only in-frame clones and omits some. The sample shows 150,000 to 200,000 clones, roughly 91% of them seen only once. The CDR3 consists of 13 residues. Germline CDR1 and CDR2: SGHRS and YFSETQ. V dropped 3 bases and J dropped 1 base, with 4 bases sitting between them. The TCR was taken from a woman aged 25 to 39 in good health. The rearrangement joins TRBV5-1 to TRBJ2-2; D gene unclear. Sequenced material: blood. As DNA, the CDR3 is TGCGCCAGCAGCTCAGGGAACACCGGGGAGCTGTTTTTT. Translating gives CASSSGNTGELFF. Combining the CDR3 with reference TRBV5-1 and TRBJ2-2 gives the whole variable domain KAGVTQTPRYLIKTRGQQVTLSCSPISGHRSVSWYQQTPGQGLQFLFEYFSETQRNKGNFPGRFSGRQFSNSRSEMNVSTLELGDSALYLCASSSGNTGELFFGEGSRLTVL.